A single sample gave rise to the 21 T cell receptor beta chains below, sequenced in a study of blood T cell repertoires in COVID-19. Sequencing used immunoSEQ multiplex PCR; TCRdb keeps in-frame clones, though not all of them. This table holds roughly 200,000 clones, roughly nine tenths found once. Sequencing was carried out using peripheral blood. The origin of the receptors is a woman in her forties or fifties with COVID-19, enrolled during active disease.

This clone was detected only once. The chain employs TRBV28 and TRBJ2-7; the match to TRBD1 covers 8 bases. Trimming cost V 8 bases and J 0 bases; bases outside gene matches: 9. The CDR3 runs to 15 residues. Looked up from germline, CDR1 is MDHEN and CDR2 is SYDVKM. The CDR3 reads CASGTTGALSYEQYF. In DNA, the CDR3 is TGTGCCAGCGGTACGACAGGGGCCCTCTCCTACGAGCAGTACTTC.

This clone was recorded once. The rearrangement links TRBV7-9 to TRBJ2-7; D ambiguous. The CDR3 contains 14 residues. V lost 5 bases and J lost 2, with 13 bases in between. Germline lookup yields CDR1 SEHNR and CDR2 FQNEAQ (reference sequence). CDR3 loop: CASSPETSPYEQYF. The DNA for the CDR3 is TGTGCCAGCAGCCCAGAGACAAGCCCCTACGAGCAGTACTTC.

In its sample, this clone was seen once. The V gene is TRBV6-4, the J gene TRBJ2-3, with TRBD2 identical over 8 bases. The CDR3 loop spans 14 amino acids. The J segment lost 3 bases and the V segment lost 5 bases, leaving 4 bases of the junction unmatched. Germline V lookup: CDR1 MRHNA, CDR2 SNTAGT. The CDR3 protein is CASSLSGATDTQYF. The CDR3 DNA is TGTGCCAGCAGTCTTAGCGGGGCGACAGATACGCAGTATTTT.

The chain is built from TRBV19 and TRBJ2-3; 9 bases agree with TRBD2. CDR1 and CDR2 (germline): LNHDA, SQIVND (reference sequence). V trimming: 3 bases; J trimming: 3 bases; junction bases outside the gene matches: 7. The CDR3 sequence is 16 residues long. The CDR3 reads CASSIGRGGGTDTQYF. The CDR3 nucleotides read TGTGCCAGTAGTATCGGGCGGGGGGGCGGTACAGATACGCAGTATTTT.

This clone has a single count. This chain links TRBV6-5 with TRBJ2-3; possible D gene TRBD2, 5 bases. CDR1 is MNHEY and CDR2 is SVGAGI in the germline V gene. The CDR3 covers 13 residues. Trimming took 1 base from V and 6 from J, leaving 8 bases between them. The CDR3 reads CASSYWRSDTQYF. The CDR3 DNA reads as TGTGCCAGCAGTTACTGGAGGTCGGATACGCAGTATTTT.

Concerning this clone: The same CDR3 arises from other DNA sequences in this sample as well. The V call is TRBV9, the J call TRBJ1-1; D is unclear. Germline V gene sequence: CDR1 SGDLS, CDR2 YYNGEE. The V and J ends lost 0 bases and 5 bases respectively, with 8 bases between them. The CDR3 length is 13 residues. CDR3 loop: CASSVGAGTEAFF. The DNA for the CDR3 is TGTGCCAGCAGCGTAGGGGCGGGAACTGAAGCTTTCTTT.

J is TRBJ2-1 and V is TRBV6-2 or TRBV6-3; D gene ambiguous. Trimming pared 6 bases from V and 2 bases from J, leaving 11 bases between. The CDR3 is 14 residues long. CDR1 is MNHEY and CDR2 is SVGEGT in the germline V gene. The CDR3 bases are TGTGCCAGCAGCCCTGTGTCTACCTACAATGAGCAGTTCTTC. Encoded protein: CASSPVSTYNEQFF.

The chain carries TRBV5-1 and TRBJ2-1; 7 bases are a match to TRBD1. From germline, CDR1 is SGHRS and CDR2 YFSETQ. V shed 4 bases, J shed 4 bases, and the junction held 8 bases outside the gene matches. This CDR3 is built from 15 residues. Written as DNA, the CDR3 is TGCGCCAGCAGCCCTCCGGGACAGAGATACAATGAGCAGTTCTTC. This sequence encodes CASSPPGQRYNEQFF.

There are a few counts of this clone. The chain couples TRBV19 to TRBJ2-1; a possible D gene is TRBD1 (5 bases). V shed 1 base and J shed 6 bases, with 16 bases lying between them. This CDR3 has 16 amino acids. The germline V gene encodes CDR1 LNHDA and CDR2 SQIVND (reference sequence). The CDR3 region is CASSIGVGQWGNEQFF. DNA for the CDR3: TGTGCCAGTAGTATAGGAGTGGGGCAGTGGGGCAATGAGCAGTTCTTC.

The chain has TRBV5-1 and TRBJ2-3; 8 bases line up with TRBD2. The V gene's germline CDR1 is SGHRS and CDR2 YFSETQ. The CDR3 runs 14 residues. Losses at the gene ends were 4 bases for V and 2 bases for J; bases not matched to a gene: 3. CDR3 region: CASSREGSTDTQYF. CDR3 DNA sequence: TGCGCCAGCAGCCGGGAGGGGTCCACAGATACGCAGTATTTT.

This chain connects TRBV15 to TRBJ2-5, with D perhaps TRBD2 (6 bases). Germline V gene data show CDR1 as LNHNV and CDR2 as YYDKDF (reference sequence). CDR3 length equals 14 residues. With 4 bases removed from V and 1 base from J, the gap between germline ends came to 10 bases. CDR3 protein: CATSIRGFQETQYF. The CDR3 DNA reads as TGTGCCACCAGCATACGGGGGTTCCAAGAGACCCAGTACTTC. The full variable domain, rest sourced from reference TRBV15 and TRBJ2-5, is DAMVIQNPRYQVTQFGKPVTLSCSQTLNHNVMYWYQQKSSQAPKLLFHYYDKDFNNEADTPDNFQSRRPNTSFCFLDIRSPGLGDTAMYLCATSIRGFQETQYFGPGTRLLVL.

This chain uses TRBV19 with TRBJ2-1; a possible D gene is TRBD1 (6 bases). With 6 bases removed from V and 3 bases from J, the gap between germline ends came to 12 bases. The CDR3 is 14 residues long. Germline CDR1 is LNHDA and CDR2 is SQIVND (reference sequence). The CDR3 here is CASSPGTYYNEQFF. DNA of the CDR3: TGTGCCAGTAGCCCCGGGACATACTACAATGAGCAGTTCTTC.

Written as DNA, the CDR3 is TGTGCCACCAGTGATCCAGCGGGGGTACGCACAGATACGCAGTATTTT. Protein sequence: CATSDPAGVRTDTQYF. V usage is TRBV24-1 and J usage is TRBJ2-3; 8 bases align to TRBD2. Germline trimming cut 3 bases from V and 1 base from J; bases unmatched to any gene: 5. The CDR3 extends over 16 amino acids. Germline CDR1 KGHDR, CDR2 SFDVKD.

CDR3 coding DNA: TGTGCCAGCAGTAGACGGGGGGGTAGCACAGATACGCAGTATTTT. Amino acids: CASSRRGGSTDTQYF. The chain uses TRBV27 and TRBJ2-3; 8 bases match TRBD2. The germline V gene encodes CDR1 MNHEY and CDR2 SMNVEV (reference sequence). With 5 bases clipped from V and 0 bases from J, the junction kept 4 bases outside the gene matches. The CDR3 has 15 residues.

The chain has TRBV6-6 and TRBJ2-3, with 11 nucleotides matching TRBD2. J gave up 2 bases and V 4 bases, and 5 bases lay outside the gene matches. Looked up from germline, CDR1 is MNHNY and CDR2 is SVGAGI (reference sequence). The CDR3 loop spans 16 amino acids. CDR3 sequence (DNA): TGTGCCAGCAGTTCCGTAGCGGGGGGGTCCACAGATACGCAGTATTTT. Translation gives CASSSVAGGSTDTQYF.

The chain combines TRBV10-2 with TRBJ2-4; unclear D gene. The CDR3 runs 11 residues. CDR1 is WSHSY and CDR2 is SAAADI in the germline V gene. V shed 4 bases and J shed 8 bases, with 6 bases lying between them. In nucleotides, the CDR3 is TGCGCCAGCAGTGCCCAGGACATTCAGTACTTC. Protein sequence: CASSAQDIQYF.

The CDR3 is CASGGLRTDTQYF. For the CDR3, the DNA is TGTGCTAGTGGGGGACTCCGCACAGATACGCAGTATTTT. V usage is TRBV12-5 and J usage is TRBJ2-3; perhaps TRBD2 as D (6 bases). V was trimmed by 6 bases and J by 1 base, leaving 8 bases between them. The V gene's germline CDR1 is LGHNT and CDR2 FRNRAP. The CDR3 runs to 13 residues.

The rearrangement uses TRBV7-8 and TRBJ2-7; weak D call: TRBD2 (5 bases). Deletions cut 4 bases from V and 6 bases from J, with 22 bases between. The CDR3 is made up of 16 amino acids. Germline V gene lookup returns CDR1 SGHVS and CDR2 FQNEAQ. The CDR3 spells CASSYNRREINPEQYV. Written as DNA, the CDR3 is TGTGCCAGCAGCTACAATCGCCGGGAAATCAATCCCGAGCAGTACGTC.

The V gene is TRBV2, the J gene TRBJ2-2, with a weak D call TRBD1 (8 bases). Germline CDR1 is SNHLY and CDR2 is FYNNEI. Between the trimmed V and J ends, which lost 7 bases and 7 bases, there was a span of 19 bases. This CDR3 spans 15 amino acids. The CDR3 loop is CASTIGQGLNGELFF. CDR3 DNA: TGTGCCAGCACCATAGGACAGGGACTAAACGGGGAGCTGTTTTTT.

J is TRBJ2-2 and V is TRBV30; D unclear. Germline lookup yields CDR1 GTSNPN and CDR2 SVGIG (reference sequence). This CDR3 comprises 13 residues. Deletions cut 1 base from V and 5 bases from J, with 8 bases between. The DNA for the CDR3 is TGTGCCTGGAGTGGTCTGGAGACCGGGGAGCTGTTTTTT. Translation: CAWSGLETGELFF.

The V gene is TRBV7-8, the J gene TRBJ1-6, with 7 bases fitting TRBD1. The germline CDR1 and CDR2 sequences are SGHVS and FQNEAQ. The CDR3 totals 18 residues. The J segment lost 9 bases and the V segment lost 0 bases, leaving 14 bases of the junction unmatched. CDR3 region: CASSLARLSATGSSPLHF. Written as DNA, the CDR3 is TGTGCCAGCAGCTTAGCGCGGCTTTCGGCGACAGGGAGTTCACCCCTCCACTTT.